This T cell receptor (beta chain) was recovered during a study of cytomegalovirus exposure and HLA in healthy donors. This clone was detected a few times. CDR3 length: 15 residues. Trimming stripped 1 base from V and 1 base from J, with 10 bases between. Germline V gene sequence: CDR1 LNHNV, CDR2 YYDKDF (reference sequence). The PCR ran on 60 Vbeta and 13 Jbeta primers. Sequencing used immunoSEQ multiplex PCR; TCRdb keeps in-frame clones, though not all of them. The sample lists 150,000 to 200,000 clones, around 83% seen once, with 3.5% to 5% in the top ten. This TCR was recovered from a man between 50 and 59 years old in good health and CMV-seropositive. V is TRBV15 and J is TRBJ1-1; D is possibly TRBD1 (5 bases). Sequenced sample: PBMCs. As DNA, the CDR3 is TGTGCCACCAGCAGAGGGAGGGGTCAGAACACTGAAGCTTTCTTT. Translating gives CATSRGRGQNTEAFF.